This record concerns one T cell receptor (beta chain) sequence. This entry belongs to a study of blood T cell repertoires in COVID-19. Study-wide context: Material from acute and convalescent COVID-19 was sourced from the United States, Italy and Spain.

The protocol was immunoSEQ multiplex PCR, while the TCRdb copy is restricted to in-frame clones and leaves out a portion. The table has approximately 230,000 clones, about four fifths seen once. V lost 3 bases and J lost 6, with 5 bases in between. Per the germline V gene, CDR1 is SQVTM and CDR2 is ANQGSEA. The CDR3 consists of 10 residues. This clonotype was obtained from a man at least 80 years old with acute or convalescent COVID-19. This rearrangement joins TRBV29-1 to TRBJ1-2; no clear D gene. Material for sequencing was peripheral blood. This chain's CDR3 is CSVDRNGYTF. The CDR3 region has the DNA TGCAGCGTTGACAGAAATGGCTACACCTTC. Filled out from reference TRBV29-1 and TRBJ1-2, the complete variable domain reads SAVISQKPSRDICQRGTSLTIQCQVDSQVTMMFWYRQQPGQSLTLIATANQGSEATYESGFVIDKFPISRPNLTFSTLTVSNMSPEDSSIYLCSVDRNGYTFGSGTRLTVV.